The rows below give T cell receptor beta chains drawn from one sample of a study of cytomegalovirus exposure and HLA in healthy donors. The repertoire was sequenced with immunoSEQ multiplex PCR; TCRdb's copy has only in-frame clones and lacks some. The sample comprises a few hundred thousand clones, 80% of which are singletons, and less than 0.4% rests with the top ten. The sample was PBMCs. All receptors derive from a girl aged 2-10 years in good health and CMV-seronegative. The CDR3 runs from the conserved cysteine through the conserved F or W. D genes are given only for firm matches. The size of a clone is reported for some rows only, either as once, few or many, or as a class for expanded clones.

j_call,v_call,d_call,clone_size,cdr3_nt,cdr3_aa
TRBJ2-7,TRBV28,-,once,TGTGCCAGCAGGCACAATACCTACGAGCAGTACTTC,CASRHNTYEQYF
TRBJ2-5,TRBV18,TRBD1,-,TGTGCCAGCTCCCGGACAGGACAAGAGACCCAGTACTTC,CASSRTGQETQYF
TRBJ2-1,TRBV4-1,-,-,TGCGCCAGCAGCCAAGATATCGGAGCGGGTTGGTATGAGCAGTTCTTC,CASSQDIGAGWYEQFF
TRBJ2-2,TRBV9,TRBD2,few,TGTGCCAGCAGCGGTAAACCCCGGACTAGCGGGGGGAACACCGGGGAGCTGTTTTTT,CASSGKPRTSGGNTGELFF
TRBJ1-2,TRBV16,TRBD1,once,TGTGCCAGCAACCCCTCGGACAGGAATGATGGCTACACCTTC,CASNPSDRNDGYTF
TRBJ2-1,TRBV10-3,-,-,TGTGCCACGCAGAGGGAAGACAGGTACAATGAGCAGTTCTTC,CATQREDRYNEQFF
TRBJ2-5,TRBV4-1,TRBD2,-,TGCGCCAGCAGCCAAGAGGAGTCGGGAGGGGAGACCCAGTACTTC,CASSQEESGGETQYF
TRBJ2-2,TRBV7-9,-,once,TGTGCCAGCGGAGGGGTGGCGAACACCGGGGAGCTGTTTTTT,CASGGVANTGELFF
TRBJ2-7,TRBV7-2,TRBD1,-,TGTGCCAGCAGCTTAGTCATGGACAGGGCCTACGAGCAGTACTTC,CASSLVMDRAYEQYF
TRBJ2-7,TRBV19,-,-,TGTGCCAGTAGTAGGGGCCGCTCCTACGAGCAGTACTTC,CASSRGRSYEQYF
TRBJ1-6,TRBV19,-,-,TGTGCCAGTAGTACAGACCGGGGGATTAATTCACCCCTCCACTTT,CASSTDRGINSPLHF
TRBJ2-2,TRBV5-1,-,once,TGCGCCAGCAGCTTTTCAGGAAGGTCTTCTACCGGGGAGCTGTTTTTT,CASSFSGRSSTGELFF
TRBJ2-3,TRBV6-4,-,-,TGTGCCAGCAGTGAGGCGACTTCCTTTACAGATACGCAGTATTTT,CASSEATSFTDTQYF
TRBJ1-5,TRBV29-1,TRBD1,-,TGCAGCCCCCTCCAGGGGGCTTGGGTTCGGCAGCCCCAGCATTTT,CSPLQGAWVRQPQHF
TRBJ2-7,TRBV11-2,-,-,TGTGCCAGCAGCTTTAGCGATCTGTACGAGCAGTACTTC,CASSFSDLYEQYF
TRBJ1-2,TRBV15,-,few,TGTGCCACCAGCAGAGATACAGGGTTCGTGGGCTATGGCTACACCTTC,CATSRDTGFVGYGYTF
TRBJ2-3,TRBV4-1,TRBD2,-,TGCGCCAGCAGTCGGCGGACTAGCGTTATCACAGATACGCAGTATTTT,CASSRRTSVITDTQYF
TRBJ1-4,TRBV28,TRBD1,-,TGTGCCAGCAGTATAACAGGGGGTAATGAAAAACTGTTTTTT,CASSITGGNEKLFF
TRBJ2-7,TRBV19,-,once,TGTGCCAGTAGTATTGGTCACAGGATGCCCTACGAGCAGTACTTC,CASSIGHRMPYEQYF
TRBJ2-7,TRBV7-2,TRBD2,-,TGTGCCAGCAGCCTTAGGACTAGCGGGATCAACGAGCAGTACTTC,CASSLRTSGINEQYF
TRBJ1-2,TRBV7-2,-,-,TGTGCCAGCAGCTTATCGCCACAACCCAGTTATGGCTACACCTTC,CASSLSPQPSYGYTF
TRBJ2-7,TRBV15,TRBD2,-,TGTGCCACCAGCAGAGAGCTAGCGGGAGTCGGATACGAGCAGTACTTC,CATSRELAGVGYEQYF
TRBJ2-7,TRBV27,TRBD2,-,TGTGCCAGCAGTTTATGGACTAGCGGGGGAATCTACGAGCAGTACTTC,CASSLWTSGGIYEQYF
TRBJ2-5,TRBV28,-,-,TGTGCCAGCAGTTTACCAGGGTGGAGAGAGACCCAGTACTTC,CASSLPGWRETQYF
TRBJ2-7,TRBV10-3,-,-,TGTGCCATCAGCCCGACGTCAGGCCGCTACGAGCAGTACTTC,CAISPTSGRYEQYF
TRBJ2-1,TRBV4-1,-,-,TGCGCCAGCAGCCAAGATCTCAGCAGGTACAATGAGCAGTTCTTC,CASSQDLSRYNEQFF
TRBJ2-7,TRBV6-6,-,-,TGTGCCAGCAGTCCTAACTACGAGCAGTACTTC,CASSPNYEQYF
TRBJ2-7,TRBV5-1,TRBD1,-,TGCGCCAGCAGCTCCAACAGGGGGCTGGGGGAGCAGTACTTC,CASSSNRGLGEQYF
TRBJ1-5,TRBV28,-,-,TGTGCCAGCAGTTTCGGCAGGGGCACAGATCAGCCCCAGCATTTT,CASSFGRGTDQPQHF
TRBJ1-5,TRBV27,-,-,TGTGCCAGCAGTTCCATGGCCCATAGCAATCAGCCCCAGCATTTT,CASSSMAHSNQPQHF
TRBJ2-5,TRBV10-3,-,once,TGTGCCATCAGTGACAGGGGCAGAGAGACCCAGTACTTC,CAISDRGRETQYF
TRBJ2-1,TRBV5-1,TRBD2,-,TGCGCCAGCAGCCCGGGACTAGCGGGGGGGGAAGAGCAGTTCTTC,CASSPGLAGGEEQFF
TRBJ1-1,TRBV2,-,once,TGTGCCAGCAGTGTAGACGGGGGGAACACTGAAGCTTTCTTT,CASSVDGGNTEAFF
TRBJ1-6,TRBV5-6,-,-,TGTGCCAGCAGCCGCTCGACTGCCCCCCTCCACTTT,CASSRSTAPLHF
TRBJ2-1,TRBV27,TRBD1,-,TGTGCCAGCAGTTTGCGACAGGGGGGCGGCAATGAGCAGTTCTTC,CASSLRQGGGNEQFF
TRBJ2-3,TRBV9,TRBD1,few,TGTGCCAGCAGCCGTATCCTCAGGGGGCGCGGGACAGATACGCAGTATTTT,CASSRILRGRGTDTQYF
TRBJ2-7,TRBV7-8,TRBD2,-,TGTGCCAGCAGCTTGGTTGGTAGGGGCGGGGGGCAGTACTTC,CASSLVGRGGGQYF
TRBJ1-1,TRBV28,-,-,TGTGCCAGCATGGGCGCTCCAAACACTGAAGCTTTCTTT,CASMGAPNTEAFF